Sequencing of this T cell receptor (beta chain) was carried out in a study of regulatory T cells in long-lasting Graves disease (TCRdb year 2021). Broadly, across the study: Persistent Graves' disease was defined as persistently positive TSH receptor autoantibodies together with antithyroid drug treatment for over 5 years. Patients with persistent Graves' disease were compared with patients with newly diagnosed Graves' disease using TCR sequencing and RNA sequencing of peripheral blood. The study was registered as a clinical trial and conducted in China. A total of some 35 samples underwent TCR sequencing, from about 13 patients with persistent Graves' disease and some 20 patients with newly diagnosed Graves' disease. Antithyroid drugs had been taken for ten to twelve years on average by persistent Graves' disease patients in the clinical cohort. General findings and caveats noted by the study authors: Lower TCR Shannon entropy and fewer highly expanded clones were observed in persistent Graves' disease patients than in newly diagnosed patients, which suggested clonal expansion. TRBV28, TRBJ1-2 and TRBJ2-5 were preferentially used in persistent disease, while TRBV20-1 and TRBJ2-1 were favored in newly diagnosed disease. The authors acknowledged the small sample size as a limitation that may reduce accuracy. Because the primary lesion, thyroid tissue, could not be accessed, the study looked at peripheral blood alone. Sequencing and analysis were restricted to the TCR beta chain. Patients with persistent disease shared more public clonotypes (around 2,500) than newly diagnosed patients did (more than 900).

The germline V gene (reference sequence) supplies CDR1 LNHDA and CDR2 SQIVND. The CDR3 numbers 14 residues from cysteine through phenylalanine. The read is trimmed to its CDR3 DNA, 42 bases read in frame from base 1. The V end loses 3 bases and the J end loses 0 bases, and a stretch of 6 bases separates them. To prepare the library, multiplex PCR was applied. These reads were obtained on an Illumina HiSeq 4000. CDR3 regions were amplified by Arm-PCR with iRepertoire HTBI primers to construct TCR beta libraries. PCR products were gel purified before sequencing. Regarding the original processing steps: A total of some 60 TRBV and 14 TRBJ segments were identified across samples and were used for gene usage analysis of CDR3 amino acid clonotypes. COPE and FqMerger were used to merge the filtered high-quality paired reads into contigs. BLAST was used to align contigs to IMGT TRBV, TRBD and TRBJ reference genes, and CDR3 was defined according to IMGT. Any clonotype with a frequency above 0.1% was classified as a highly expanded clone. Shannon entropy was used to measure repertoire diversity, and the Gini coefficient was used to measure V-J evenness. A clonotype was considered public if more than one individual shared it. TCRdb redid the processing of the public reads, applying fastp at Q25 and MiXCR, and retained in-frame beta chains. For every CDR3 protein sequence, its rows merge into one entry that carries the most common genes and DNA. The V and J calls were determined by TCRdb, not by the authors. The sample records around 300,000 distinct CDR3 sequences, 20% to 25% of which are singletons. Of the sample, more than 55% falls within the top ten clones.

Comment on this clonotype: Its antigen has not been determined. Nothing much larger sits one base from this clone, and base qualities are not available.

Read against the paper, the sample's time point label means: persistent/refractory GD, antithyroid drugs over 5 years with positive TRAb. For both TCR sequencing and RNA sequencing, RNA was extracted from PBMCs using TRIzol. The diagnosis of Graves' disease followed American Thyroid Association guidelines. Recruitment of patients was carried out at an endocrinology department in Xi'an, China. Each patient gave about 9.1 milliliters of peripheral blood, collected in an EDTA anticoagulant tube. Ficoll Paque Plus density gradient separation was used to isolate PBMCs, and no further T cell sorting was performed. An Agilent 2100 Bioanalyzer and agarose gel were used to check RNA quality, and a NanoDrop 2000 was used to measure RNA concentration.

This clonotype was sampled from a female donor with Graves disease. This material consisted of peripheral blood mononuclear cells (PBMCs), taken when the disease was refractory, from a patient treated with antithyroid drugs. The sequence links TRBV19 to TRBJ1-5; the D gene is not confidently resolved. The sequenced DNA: TGTGCCAGTAGTATTGCGGCTAGCAATCAGCCCCAGCATTTT. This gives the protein CASSIAASNQPQHF.